The 5 T cell receptor beta chains given below trace back to one sample, sequenced in a study of regulatory T cells in long-lasting Graves disease. As to time point: persistent/refractory GD, antithyroid drugs over 5 years with positive TRAb. Construction of the TCR library relied on RNA isolated from PBMCs. With iRepertoire HTBI primers and Arm-PCR of CDR3 regions, TCR beta libraries were built. Each CDR3 protein is one row after TCRdb ran MiXCR on the multiplex PCR reads. There are roughly 450,000 distinct CDR3 sequences in the sample; around 20% occur only once, and 6.5% to 10% lies in the top ten. The sample here was peripheral blood mononuclear cells (PBMCs), taken when the disease was refractory, from a patient treated with antithyroid drugs. The origin of the receptors is a female donor with Graves disease.

The rearrangement uses TRBV4-2 and TRBJ2-7; TRBD1 agrees at 7 bases. From germline, CDR1 is LGHNA and CDR2 YNFKEQ. Germline trimming cut 1 base from V and 3 bases from J; bases unmatched to any gene: 6. The CDR3 runs 15 residues. DNA of the CDR3: TGTGCCAGCAGCCAAGCCCCGACAGGGAACTACGAGCAGTACTTC. It specifies CASSQAPTGNYEQYF.

As regards this clonotype: The junction departs from germline at one end; a sequencing error may be responsible. V gene TRBV7-9 combines with J gene TRBJ2-5; D unclear. TRBJ2-7 explains the end of the DNA better; the J call may be wrong. The CDR3 is 14 amino acids. Germline loops: CDR1 SEHNR, CDR2 FQNEAQ (reference sequence). The CDR3 region is CAGSLSARPYEQYF. CDR3 DNA: TGTGCCGGCAGCTTATCGGCTAGACCCTACGAGCAGTACTTC.

This clonotype was counted ten times or more. This chain connects TRBV19 to TRBJ2-6; unclear D gene. V was cut by 1 base and J by 4 bases, with 2 bases left in between. The CDR3 totals 13 residues. CDR1 and CDR2 from the germline V gene are LNHDA and SQIVND (reference sequence). This CDR3 reads CASSIGGANVLTF. DNA for the CDR3: TGTGCCAGTAGTATAGGAGGGGCCAACGTCCTGACTTTC.

This clonotype came up many times. J is TRBJ2-7 and V is TRBV20-1; D may be TRBD2 (5 bases). CDR3 length: 15 amino acids. Germline V CDR1 and CDR2: DFQATT, SNEGSKA (reference sequence). V was shortened by 2 bases and J by 5 bases, with 19 bases between the two germline ends. CDR3 DNA: TGCAGTGCTAGAATCCGGGAACGACGTTTCCACGAGCAGTACTTC. Encoded protein: CSARIRERRFHEQYF.

This clonotype was detected only a few times. The V gene is TRBV6-2 or TRBV6-3, the J gene TRBJ2-5; no firm D call. The DNA end favors TRBJ2-1, so the J call may be wrong. Germline assignment: CDR1 MNHEY and CDR2 SVGEGT. The CDR3 spans 11 residues. The CDR3 DNA reads as TGTGCCAGCAGTTACGGAGATGAGCAGTTCTTC. This sequence encodes CASSYGDEQFF.